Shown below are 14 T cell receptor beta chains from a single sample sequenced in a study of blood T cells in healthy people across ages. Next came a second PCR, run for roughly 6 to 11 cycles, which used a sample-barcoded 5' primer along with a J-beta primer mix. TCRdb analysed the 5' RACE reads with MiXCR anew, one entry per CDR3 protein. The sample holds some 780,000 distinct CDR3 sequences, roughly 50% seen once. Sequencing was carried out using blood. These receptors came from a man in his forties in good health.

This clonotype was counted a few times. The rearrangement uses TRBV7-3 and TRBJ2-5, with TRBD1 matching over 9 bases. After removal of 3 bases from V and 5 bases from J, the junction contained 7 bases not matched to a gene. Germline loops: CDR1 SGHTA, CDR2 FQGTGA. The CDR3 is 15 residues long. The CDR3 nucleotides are TGTGCCAGCAGCTTTGGGACAGGGAGGATCGAGACCCAGTACTTC. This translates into CASSFGTGRIETQYF.

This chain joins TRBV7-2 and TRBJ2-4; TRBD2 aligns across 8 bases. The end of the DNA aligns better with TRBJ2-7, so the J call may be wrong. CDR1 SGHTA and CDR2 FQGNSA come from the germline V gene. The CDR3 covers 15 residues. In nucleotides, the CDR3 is TGTGCCAGCAGCTATACTAGCGGACCTAGCTACGAGCAGTACTTC. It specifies CASSYTSGPSYEQYF.

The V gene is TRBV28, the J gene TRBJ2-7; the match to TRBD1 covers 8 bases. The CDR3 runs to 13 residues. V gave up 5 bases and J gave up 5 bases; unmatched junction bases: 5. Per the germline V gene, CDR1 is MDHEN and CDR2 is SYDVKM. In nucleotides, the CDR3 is TGTGCCAGCAGTCCTTGGACAGGGAACGAGCAGTACTTC. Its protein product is CASSPWTGNEQYF.

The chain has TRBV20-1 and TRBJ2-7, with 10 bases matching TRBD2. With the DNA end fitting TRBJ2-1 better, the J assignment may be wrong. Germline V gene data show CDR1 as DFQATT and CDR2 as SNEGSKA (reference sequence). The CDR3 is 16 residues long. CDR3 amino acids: CSARDPKAGGDNEQFF. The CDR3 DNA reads TGCAGTGCTAGAGACCCCAAAGCGGGGGGGGACAATGAGCAGTTCTTC.

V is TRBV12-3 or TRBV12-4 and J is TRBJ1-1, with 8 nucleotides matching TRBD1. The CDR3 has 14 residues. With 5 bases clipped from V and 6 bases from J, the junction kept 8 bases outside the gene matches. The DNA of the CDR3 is TGTGCCAGCAGTCCGACAGGGGTAGTTCCTGAAGCTTTCTTT. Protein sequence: CASSPTGVVPEAFF.

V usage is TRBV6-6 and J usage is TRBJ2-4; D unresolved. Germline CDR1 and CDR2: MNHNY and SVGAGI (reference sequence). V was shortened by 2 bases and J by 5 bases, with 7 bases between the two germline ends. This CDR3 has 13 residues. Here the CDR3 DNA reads TGTGCCAGCAGTTACGCCCAAGAAAACATTCAGTACTTC. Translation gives CASSYAQENIQYF.

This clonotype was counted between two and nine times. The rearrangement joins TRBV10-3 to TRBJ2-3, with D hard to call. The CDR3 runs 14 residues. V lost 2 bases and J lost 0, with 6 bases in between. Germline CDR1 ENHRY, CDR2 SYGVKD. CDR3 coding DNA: TGTGCCATCAGTGAGGGGCAAAGCACAGATACGCAGTATTTT. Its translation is CAISEGQSTDTQYF.

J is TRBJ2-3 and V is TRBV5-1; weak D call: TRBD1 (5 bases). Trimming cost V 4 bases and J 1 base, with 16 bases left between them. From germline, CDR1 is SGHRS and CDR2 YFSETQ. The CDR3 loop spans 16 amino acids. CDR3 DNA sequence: TGCGCCAGCAGCAGGGGCCTCACCGGTGGCACAGATACGCAGTATTTT. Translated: CASSRGLTGGTDTQYF.

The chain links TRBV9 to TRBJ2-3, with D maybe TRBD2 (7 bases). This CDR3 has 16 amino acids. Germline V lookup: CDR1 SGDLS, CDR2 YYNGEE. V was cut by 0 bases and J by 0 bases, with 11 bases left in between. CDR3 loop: CASSVAAGASTDTQYF. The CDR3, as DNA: TGTGCCAGCAGCGTAGCCGCGGGGGCGAGCACAGATACGCAGTATTTT.

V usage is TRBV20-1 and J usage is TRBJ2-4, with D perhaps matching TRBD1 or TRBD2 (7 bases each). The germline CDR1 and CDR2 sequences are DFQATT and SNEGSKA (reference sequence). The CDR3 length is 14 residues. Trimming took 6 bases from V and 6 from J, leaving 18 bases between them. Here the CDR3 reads CSAEGGGQINIQYF. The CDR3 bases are TGCAGTGCGGAAGGGGGGGGACAGATAAACATTCAGTACTTC.

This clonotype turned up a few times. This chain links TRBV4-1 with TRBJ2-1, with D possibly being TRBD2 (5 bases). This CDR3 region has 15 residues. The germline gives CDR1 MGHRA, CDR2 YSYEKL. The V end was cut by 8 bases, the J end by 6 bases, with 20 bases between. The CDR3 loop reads CASASTSSYGNEQFF. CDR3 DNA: TGCGCCAGCGCCTCAACTAGTTCTTACGGCAATGAGCAGTTCTTC.

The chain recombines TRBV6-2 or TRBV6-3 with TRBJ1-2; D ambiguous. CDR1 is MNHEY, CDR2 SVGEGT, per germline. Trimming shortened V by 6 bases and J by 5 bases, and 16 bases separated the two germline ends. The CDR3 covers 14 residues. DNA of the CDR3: TGTGCCAGCAGGACGAGTTATAAAGGGTATGGCTACACCTTC. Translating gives CASRTSYKGYGYTF.

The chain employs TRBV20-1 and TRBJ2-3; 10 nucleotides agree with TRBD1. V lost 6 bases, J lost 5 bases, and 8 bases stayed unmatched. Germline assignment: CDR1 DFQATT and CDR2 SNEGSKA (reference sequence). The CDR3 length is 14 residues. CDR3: CSAYRQGAGDTQYF. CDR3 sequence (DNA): TGCAGTGCATACAGACAGGGGGCTGGAGATACGCAGTATTTT.

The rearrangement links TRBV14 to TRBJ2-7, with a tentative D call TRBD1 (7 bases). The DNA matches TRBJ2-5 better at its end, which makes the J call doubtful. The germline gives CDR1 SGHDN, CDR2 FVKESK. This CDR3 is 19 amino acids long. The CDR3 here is CASSQDFGRGAGLKETQYF. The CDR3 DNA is TGTGCCAGCAGCCAAGATTTCGGCAGGGGGGCAGGTCTTAAAGAGACCCAGTACTTC.